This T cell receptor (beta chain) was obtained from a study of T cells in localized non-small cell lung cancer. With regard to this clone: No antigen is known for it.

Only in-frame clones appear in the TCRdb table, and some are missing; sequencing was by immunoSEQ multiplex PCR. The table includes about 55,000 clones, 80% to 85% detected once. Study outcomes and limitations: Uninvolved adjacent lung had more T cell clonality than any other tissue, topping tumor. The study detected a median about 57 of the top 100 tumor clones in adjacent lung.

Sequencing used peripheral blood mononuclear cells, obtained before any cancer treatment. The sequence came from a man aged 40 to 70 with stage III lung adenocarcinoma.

CDR3 in amino acids: CASSLNPGDTQYF. CDR3 DNA sequence: TGTGCCAGCAGCTTAAACCCGGGAGATACGCAGTATTTT. J is TRBJ2-3 and V is TRBV7-3; D is unclear. Per germline, CDR1 SGHTA and CDR2 FQGTGA. V was clipped by 1 base and J by 5 bases, with 7 bases between them. There are 13 residues in the CDR3.